The 17 T cell receptor beta chains listed next were all sequenced from one sample in a study of CD4 T cells in relation to SARS-CoV-2 and coronaviruses. The unexposed donors gave CD4+ T cells in about 2010-2019, prior to COVID-19. The cells were cultured for approximately 10 days before CD4+ T cells were isolated. No cognate antigen is known for these TCRs. This table comes from immunoSEQ multiplex PCR, and its TCRdb copy is limited to in-frame clones, with some not included. This sample carries 20,000 to 25,000 clones, 66% of them seen once, and the ten largest clones take 11%. The material sequenced was CD4+ T cells from PBMCs, cultured in vitro. The receptor set was obtained from a human donor in good health.

V and J are TRBV19 and TRBJ1-5; D is perhaps TRBD1 (6 bases). Germline V CDR1 and CDR2: LNHDA, SQIVND (reference sequence). V lost 6 bases and J 4 bases, leaving 16 bases between the germline ends. The length of the CDR3 is 15 residues. CDR3 DNA: TGTGCCAGTAGAGACGACTGGGGACATAATCAGCCCCAGCATTTT. This gives the protein CASRDDWGHNQPQHF.

This clone was detected only once. This chain connects TRBV18 to TRBJ2-7, with 9 bases identical to TRBD1. The CDR3 loop spans 15 amino acids. The V gene's germline CDR1 is KGHSH and CDR2 LQKENI. The junction had 8 bases not matched to a gene; V was cut back by 3 bases and J by 5 bases. In DNA form, the CDR3 reads TGTGCCAGCTCACCGGGGGGACAGGGTTTCCACGAGCAGTACTTC. Translated, it gives CASSPGGQGFHEQYF.

This rearrangement joins TRBV4-3 to TRBJ1-5; no reliable D call. V was pared by 0 bases and J by 2 bases, with 2 bases between. CDR1 is LGHNA and CDR2 is YSLEER in the germline V gene. The CDR3 totals 13 residues. The CDR3 sequence: CASSQDRNQPQHF. For the CDR3, the DNA is TGCGCCAGCAGCCAAGATCGCAATCAGCCCCAGCATTTT.

The chain carries TRBV3-1 (or the pseudogene TRBV3-2) and TRBJ1-3; D gene ambiguous. Germline CDR1 reads LGHDT; CDR2 reads YNNKEL (reference sequence). The CDR3 length is 13 residues. The V gene lost 1 base and the J gene lost 4 bases, with 5 bases spanning the gap. CDR3 nucleotide sequence: TGTGCCAGCAGCCAAGGAGAGGGAAACACCATATATTTT. Translated: CASSQGEGNTIYF.

The chain uses TRBV5-1 and TRBJ1-1; D is possibly TRBD1 (6 bases). This CDR3 is built from 15 residues. Trimming stripped 4 bases from V and 1 base from J, with 14 bases between. Per germline, CDR1 SGHRS and CDR2 YFSETQ. CDR3 nucleotides: TGCGCCAGCAGCCTCCTTTCAGGGGCGAACACTGAAGCTTTCTTT. Translation: CASSLLSGANTEAFF.

This chain connects TRBV5-4 to TRBJ1-1, with D possibly TRBD1 on 5 matching bases. Germline V lookup: CDR1 SGHNT, CDR2 YYREEE (reference sequence). Trimming pared 7 bases from V and 6 bases from J, leaving 22 bases between. This CDR3 region has 15 residues. Here the CDR3 reads CASASGGGMTSEAFF. The CDR3 nucleotides read TGTGCCAGCGCATCTGGTGGGGGTATGACCTCTGAAGCTTTCTTT. Together with reference TRBV5-4 and TRBJ1-1, the CDR3 gives the full variable domain: ETGVTQSPTHLIKTRGQQVTLRCSSQSGHNTVSWYQQALGQGPQFIFQYYREEENGRGNFPPRFSGLQFPNYSSELNVNALELDDSALYLCASASGGGMTSEAFFGQGTRLTVV.

This sequence joins TRBV5-1 and TRBJ2-3; 7 nucleotides align to TRBD1. Germline V gene sequence: CDR1 SGHRS, CDR2 YFSETQ. The CDR3 is 15 amino acids. The trim removed 0 bases at V and 5 bases at J, leaving 6 bases unmatched. CDR3 nucleotide sequence: TGCGCCAGCAGCTTGGGAAGGGGGCGTCTAGATACGCAGTATTTT. It is translated as CASSLGRGRLDTQYF.

The J gene is TRBJ2-7, the V gene TRBV7-2; D perhaps matches TRBD1 (5 bases). Germline assignment: CDR1 SGHTA and CDR2 FQGNSA. The V gene lost 4 bases and the J gene lost 6 bases, with 16 bases spanning the gap. This CDR3 is built from 14 residues. The CDR3 nucleotides are TGTGCCAGCAGCTATGACCTCCAGGGTGGCGAGCAGTACTTC. Translated, it gives CASSYDLQGGEQYF.

This clone was found once. This sequence joins TRBV29-1 and TRBJ2-5; D may correspond to TRBD1 or TRBD2 (6 bases each). The CDR3 has 14 amino acids. The germline CDR1 and CDR2 sequences are SQVTM and ANQGSEA. The V and J ends lost 4 bases and 4 bases respectively, with 16 bases between them. CDR3 nucleotide sequence: TGCAGCGTTGTCCCGGGGGCGCTGGCAGAGACCCAGTACTTC. Protein: CSVVPGALAETQYF.

V and J are TRBV4-1 and TRBJ2-6; D is uncertain. Trimming removed 4 bases at V and 2 bases at J, with 15 bases between. Germline V gene sequence: CDR1 MGHRA, CDR2 YSYEKL. This CDR3 comprises 17 residues. CDR3 DNA sequence: TGCGCCAGCAGCCTGCTCTCCTCTAAGGCTGGGGCCAACGTCCTGACTTTC. This sequence encodes CASSLLSSKAGANVLTF.

The rearrangement links TRBV28 to TRBJ2-1; TRBD1 aligns across 12 bases. Germline CDR1 is MDHEN and CDR2 is SYDVKM. Trimming took 6 bases from V and 5 from J; bases not matched to a gene: 5. The CDR3 runs 15 residues. The CDR3 nucleotides read TGTGCCAGCAGCCGGGACAGGGGGCAAGACAATGAGCAGTTCTTC. Translating it yields CASSRDRGQDNEQFF.

The J gene is TRBJ2-2, the V gene TRBV3-1 (or the pseudogene TRBV3-2); 10 nucleotides line up with TRBD2. Germline CDR1 reads LGHDT; CDR2 reads YNNKEL (reference sequence). CDR3 length: 17 amino acids. The V and J ends lost 2 bases and 5 bases, in that order; junction bases with no gene match: 8. The CDR3 protein is CASSQMSSGSGTGELFF. CDR3 in DNA: TGTGCCAGCAGCCAAATGTCTAGCGGGAGTGGGACCGGGGAGCTGTTTTTT.

In its sample, this clone was seen a few times. This CDR3 is CATAVTGTGLLSPLHF. CDR3 DNA: TGTGCCACCGCCGTCACCGGGACAGGGCTCTTGTCACCCCTCCACTTT. This chain connects TRBV19 to TRBJ1-6; 9 nucleotides line up with TRBD1. Trimming cost V 10 bases and J 10 bases; bases outside gene matches: 17. Germline CDR1 reads LNHDA; CDR2 reads SQIVND (reference sequence). CDR3 length: 16 residues.

The chain joins TRBV6-5 to TRBJ2-2; a possible D gene is TRBD1 (5 bases). The germline CDR1 and CDR2 sequences are MNHEY and SVGAGI. V dropped 7 bases and J dropped 4 bases, with 10 bases sitting between them. The CDR3 loop spans 13 amino acids. Written as DNA, the CDR3 is TGTGCCAGCACCTGGCAGGGCACCGGGGAGCTGTTTTTT. Its translation is CASTWQGTGELFF.

This clone is a singleton in its sample. The chain couples TRBV6-6 to TRBJ1-1; 9 nucleotides agree with TRBD1. The CDR3 is 15 residues long. Trimming took 6 bases from V and 3 from J; bases not matched to a gene: 8. In germline, CDR1 is MNHNY, CDR2 SVGAGI (reference sequence). The CDR3 region is CASRLDRGKDTEAFF. In nucleotides, the CDR3 is TGTGCCAGCAGACTGGACAGGGGTAAAGACACTGAAGCTTTCTTT.

This chain's CDR3 is CASSVRAGDGETQYF. DNA for the CDR3: TGTGCCAGCAGCGTACGAGCGGGAGATGGAGAGACCCAGTACTTC. This chain connects TRBV9 to TRBJ2-5; TRBD2 matches at 8 bases. The germline CDR1 and CDR2 sequences are SGDLS and YYNGEE. V lost 1 base, J lost 4 bases, and 6 bases stayed unmatched. The CDR3 is made up of 15 amino acids.

This rearrangement joins TRBV2 to TRBJ2-2; a weak D match, TRBD2 (6 bases). The CDR3 sequence is 16 residues long. Germline lookup yields CDR1 SNHLY and CDR2 FYNNEI. Trimming took 7 bases from V and 1 from J, leaving 16 bases between them. DNA for the CDR3: TGTGCCAGCACCCCGGGACTCCATTTGAACACCGGGGAGCTGTTTTTT. Its protein is CASTPGLHLNTGELFF.